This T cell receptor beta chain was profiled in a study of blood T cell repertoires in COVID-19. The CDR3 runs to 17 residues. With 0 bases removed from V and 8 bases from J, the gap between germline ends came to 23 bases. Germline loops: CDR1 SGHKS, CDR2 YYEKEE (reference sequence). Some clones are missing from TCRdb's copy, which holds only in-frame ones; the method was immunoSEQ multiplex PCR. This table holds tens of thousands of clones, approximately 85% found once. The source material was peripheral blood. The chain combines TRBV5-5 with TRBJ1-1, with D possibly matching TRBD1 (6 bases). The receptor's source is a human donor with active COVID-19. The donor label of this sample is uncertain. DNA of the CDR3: TGTGCCAGCAGCTTGGTTTGGGGTTCGGACAGACGACAAGAAGCTTTCTTT. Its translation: CASSLVWGSDRRQEAFF. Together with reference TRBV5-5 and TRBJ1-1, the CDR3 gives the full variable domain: DAGVTQSPTHLIKTRGQQVTLRCSPISGHKSVSWYQQVLGQGPQFIFQYYEKEERGRGNFPDRFSARQFPNYSSELNVNALLLGDSALYLCASSLVWGSDRRQEAFFGQGTRLTVV.